This T cell receptor (beta chain) was sequenced in a study of T cells in Graves' hyperthyroidism and ophthalmopathy. Findings of the study overall: Most clonotypes expanded in thyroid above 0.001 were likewise present in blood.

RNA transcripts gave rise to amplified TCR beta CDR3 regions. In the first-round RT-PCR of the TCR CDR3, the HTBI primer set was used. TCRdb reprocessed the multiplex PCR reads via MiXCR and lists one record per CDR3 protein. The sample contains about 600,000 distinct CDR3 sequences, approximately 15% of which appear only once. About this clonotype: Its antigen is currently unknown.

The CDR3 covers 15 residues. V lost 3 bases and J 9 bases, leaving 20 bases between the germline ends. CDR1 SGHAT and CDR2 FQNNGV come from the germline V gene. Sequencing was performed on blood. This chain uses TRBV11-2 with TRBJ2-5; maybe TRBD1 (6 bases). This clonotype was sampled from a woman in her thirties or forties with Graves' ophthalmopathy. The CDR3 nucleotides are TGTGCCAGCAGCTTCTCCGGGACACTAGATAAGGCCCAGTACTTC. Amino acid sequence: CASSFSGTLDKAQYF.